These T cell receptor beta chains were read from a single sample in a study of low-dose radiotherapy and immunotherapy resistance in tumors. TCRdb fed the reads into MiXCR, producing one record per CDR3 protein. The sample yields under 95,000 distinct CDR3 sequences, less than 20% seen once. Sequenced here: PBMCs, sampled after low-dose radiotherapy plus immunotherapy. The receptor source for this set is a male donor with prostate cancer. Both conserved end residues are part of each CDR3. A D gene is named only where the DNA matches it firmly. Clone size is shown for a subset of rows, as once, few, many or a class of expanded clone.

D gene: -; V gene: TRBV4-1; J gene: TRBJ1-2; clone size: many; CDR3 DNA: TGCGCCAGCAGCCAAGACGGTGCTAACTATGGCTACACCTTC; CDR3 protein: CASSQDGANYGYTF
D gene: -; V gene: TRBV20-1; J gene: TRBJ2-5; clone size: many; CDR3 DNA: TGCAGTGCTAGAGGGACTTCTTTTAACGGACCGTACCAAGAGACCCAGTACTTC; CDR3 protein: CSARGTSFNGPYQETQYF
D gene: -; V gene: TRBV19; J gene: TRBJ1-5; clone size: many; CDR3 DNA: TGTGCCAGTAGTATCCTACAGAAGCATCAGCCCCAGCATTTT; CDR3 protein: CASSILQKHQPQHF
D gene: TRBD2; V gene: TRBV5-1; J gene: TRBJ2-7; clone size: many; CDR3 DNA: TGCGCCAGCAGCCAAAGTACTAGCGGGACCGAGCAGTACTTC; CDR3 protein: CASSQSTSGTEQYF
D gene: -; V gene: TRBV7-9; J gene: TRBJ2-5; clone size: many; CDR3 DNA: TGTGCCAGCAGCTTAGACGGGGTTGGGCAGACCCAGTACTTC; CDR3 protein: CASSLDGVGQTQYF
D gene: -; V gene: TRBV7-2; J gene: TRBJ1-1; clone size: many; CDR3 DNA: TGTGCCAGCAGCTTAGATTATCTAGGGACTGAAGCTTTCTTT; CDR3 protein: CASSLDYLGTEAFF
D gene: TRBD1; V gene: TRBV7-3; J gene: TRBJ2-1; clone size: -; CDR3 DNA: TGTGCCAGCAGCTTAACACAGGGGTACTACAATGAGCAGTTCTTC; CDR3 protein: CASSLTQGYYNEQFF
D gene: TRBD2; V gene: TRBV27; J gene: TRBJ2-1; clone size: many; CDR3 DNA: TGTGCCAGCAGTCGGACTAGCGTCTACAATGAGCAGTTCTTC; CDR3 protein: CASSRTSVYNEQFF
D gene: -; V gene: TRBV3-1; J gene: TRBJ2-2; clone size: many; CDR3 DNA: TGTGCCAGCAGCCTCAAAACGGGAGTGGGCACCGGGGAGCTGTTTTTT; CDR3 protein: CASSLKTGVGTGELFF
D gene: -; V gene: TRBV20-1; J gene: TRBJ2-1; clone size: many; CDR3 DNA: TGCAGTGCTATACAGGGGAGGAATGAGCAGTTCTTC; CDR3 protein: CSAIQGRNEQFF
D gene: TRBD2; V gene: TRBV6-2/TRBV6-3; J gene: TRBJ2-1; clone size: -; CDR3 DNA: TGTGCCAGCAGGCGGCCGGCTAGCGGGAGGGTAAATGAGCAGTTCTTC; CDR3 protein: CASRRPASGRVNEQFF
D gene: -; V gene: TRBV7-8; J gene: TRBJ2-7; clone size: many; CDR3 DNA: TGTGCCAGCAGCTTGCTGGGTGAGGGCAGCGAGCAGTACTTC; CDR3 protein: CASSLLGEGSEQYF
D gene: TRBD2; V gene: TRBV28; J gene: TRBJ2-7; clone size: many; CDR3 DNA: TGTGCCAGCACCCCGGGACTAGCGGCCTCCTACGAGCAGTACTTC; CDR3 protein: CASTPGLAASYEQYF
D gene: -; V gene: TRBV6-4; J gene: TRBJ1-5; clone size: many; CDR3 DNA: TGTGCCAGCGCAGTGACATGGAATCAGCCCCAGCATTTT; CDR3 protein: CASAVTWNQPQHF
D gene: -; V gene: TRBV5-1; J gene: TRBJ1-5; clone size: -; CDR3 DNA: TGCGCCAGCAGCTTGGATGCGGGGGGCAATCAGCCCCAGCATTTT; CDR3 protein: CASSLDAGGNQPQHF
D gene: TRBD2; V gene: TRBV7-9; J gene: TRBJ2-5; clone size: -; CDR3 DNA: TGTGCCAGCAGCTTCGGACTAGCGGGAAGAGAGACCCAGTACTTC; CDR3 protein: CASSFGLAGRETQYF
D gene: -; V gene: TRBV14; J gene: TRBJ2-1; clone size: many; CDR3 DNA: TGTGCCAGCAGCCGATCGGGGACGAGCTCCTACAATGAGCAGTTCTTC; CDR3 protein: CASSRSGTSSYNEQFF
D gene: TRBD2; V gene: TRBV18; J gene: TRBJ2-1; clone size: many; CDR3 DNA: TGTGCCAGCTCACCACCCTCAGCGGGGGGCGCGGAGCAGTTCTTC; CDR3 protein: CASSPPSAGGAEQFF
D gene: TRBD2; V gene: TRBV7-2; J gene: TRBJ2-5; clone size: many; CDR3 DNA: TGTGCCAGCAGCCCAAAAATAGCGGGGATCCTCAACTTC; CDR3 protein: CASSPKIAGILNF
D gene: -; V gene: TRBV5-1; J gene: TRBJ2-2; clone size: many; CDR3 DNA: TGCGCCAGCAGCTTGGGTGCCGGGGAGCTGTTTTTT; CDR3 protein: CASSLGAGELFF
D gene: TRBD1; V gene: TRBV5-6; J gene: TRBJ2-1; clone size: -; CDR3 DNA: TGTGCCAGCAGCCTAAGACGGGACAGTCAGTTCTTC; CDR3 protein: CASSLRRDSQFF
D gene: -; V gene: TRBV6-2/TRBV6-3; J gene: TRBJ2-7; clone size: many; CDR3 DNA: TGTGCCAGCAGGGGAAGTGGGACGGTATACGAGCAGTACTTC; CDR3 protein: CASRGSGTVYEQYF
D gene: TRBD1; V gene: TRBV29-1; J gene: TRBJ2-7; clone size: many; CDR3 DNA: TGCAGCGTCCGGGACAGGGCCTCCTACGAGCAGTACTTC; CDR3 protein: CSVRDRASYEQYF
D gene: -; V gene: TRBV5-1; J gene: TRBJ1-4; clone size: many; CDR3 DNA: TGCGCCAGCAGCGAGCAGGGACGGTCAACTAATGAAAAACTGTTTTTT; CDR3 protein: CASSEQGRSTNEKLFF
D gene: -; V gene: TRBV29-1; J gene: TRBJ1-2; clone size: many; CDR3 DNA: TGCAGCGGCAAGGACCTCAACTATGGCTACACCTTC; CDR3 protein: CSGKDLNYGYTF
D gene: -; V gene: TRBV5-5; J gene: TRBJ2-2; clone size: many; CDR3 DNA: TGTGCCAGCAGCTTGGGACCGTTCAACACCGGGGAGCTGTTTTTT; CDR3 protein: CASSLGPFNTGELFF
D gene: -; V gene: TRBV4-3; J gene: TRBJ2-7; clone size: many; CDR3 DNA: TGCGCCAGCAGCCAAGGGGGCAGTGGTAGCTCCTACGAGCAGTACTTC; CDR3 protein: CASSQGGSGSSYEQYF
D gene: -; V gene: TRBV5-1; J gene: TRBJ1-2; clone size: many; CDR3 DNA: TGCGCCAGCAGCTTGGCCGCCCCTAACTATGGCTACACCTTC; CDR3 protein: CASSLAAPNYGYTF
D gene: TRBD2; V gene: TRBV3-1; J gene: TRBJ2-7; clone size: -; CDR3 DNA: TGTGCCAGCAGCCAAGCGCGACTAGCGGGAGCTTACGAGCAGTACTTC; CDR3 protein: CASSQARLAGAYEQYF
D gene: -; V gene: TRBV5-1; J gene: TRBJ2-2; clone size: -; CDR3 DNA: TGCGCCAGCAGCTTGTTCGGACCGAACACCGGGGAGCTGTTTTTT; CDR3 protein: CASSLFGPNTGELFF
D gene: -; V gene: TRBV5-1; J gene: TRBJ2-6; clone size: -; CDR3 DNA: TGCACCAGCAGCTTCCAGGGGTCCGGGGCCAACGTCCTGACTTTC; CDR3 protein: CTSSFQGSGANVLTF
D gene: -; V gene: TRBV5-1; J gene: TRBJ2-3; clone size: -; CDR3 DNA: TGCGCCAGCAGCTTGGCGGGTCCAGGACGCACAGATACGCAGTATTTT; CDR3 protein: CASSLAGPGRTDTQYF
D gene: -; V gene: TRBV5-1; J gene: TRBJ2-7; clone size: -; CDR3 DNA: TGCGCCAGCAGCACCCGGGACTCTAAAGGATCCGAGCAGTACTTC; CDR3 protein: CASSTRDSKGSEQYF
D gene: -; V gene: TRBV20-1; J gene: TRBJ2-3; clone size: many; CDR3 DNA: TGCAGTGCTAGAGTCTCTGTGGATACGCAGTATTTT; CDR3 protein: CSARVSVDTQYF
D gene: -; V gene: TRBV30; J gene: TRBJ1-5; clone size: many; CDR3 DNA: TGTGCCTGGAGTAAGGTAGAGGGCAGTCAGCCCCAGCATTTT; CDR3 protein: CAWSKVEGSQPQHF
D gene: -; V gene: TRBV7-2; J gene: TRBJ2-2; clone size: many; CDR3 DNA: TGTGCCAGCAGCAAAGAGGCTGGAAACACCGGGGAGCTGTTTTTT; CDR3 protein: CASSKEAGNTGELFF
D gene: -; V gene: TRBV27; J gene: TRBJ2-3; clone size: -; CDR3 DNA: TGTGCCAGCAGTCTAAAATTCACAGATACGCAGTATTTT; CDR3 protein: CASSLKFTDTQYF
D gene: -; V gene: TRBV9; J gene: TRBJ2-5; clone size: many; CDR3 DNA: TGTGCCAGCAGCGTAGCTACTGGGGGCACGGAAGAGACCCAGTACTTC; CDR3 protein: CASSVATGGTEETQYF
D gene: -; V gene: TRBV29-1; J gene: TRBJ2-2; clone size: -; CDR3 DNA: -; CDR3 protein: CSVQTGGNTGELFFF
D gene: TRBD1; V gene: TRBV6-5; J gene: TRBJ2-7; clone size: many; CDR3 DNA: TGTGCCAGCACGGGGCAGGGGGCAAACTACGAGCAGTACTTC; CDR3 protein: CASTGQGANYEQYF
D gene: -; V gene: TRBV7-2; J gene: TRBJ1-2; clone size: many; CDR3 DNA: TGTGCCAGCAGCTCCGGACTCACAAACTATGGCTACACCTTC; CDR3 protein: CASSSGLTNYGYTF
D gene: TRBD1; V gene: TRBV28; J gene: TRBJ2-5; clone size: -; CDR3 DNA: TGTGCCAGCAGTGGACCGGGACAGAGCCAAGAGACCCAGAACTTC; CDR3 protein: CASSGPGQSQETQNF
D gene: -; V gene: TRBV10-2; J gene: TRBJ1-4; clone size: many; CDR3 DNA: TGCGCCACCTCGGCACATGAAAAACTGTTTTTT; CDR3 protein: CATSAHEKLFF
D gene: -; V gene: TRBV11-2; J gene: TRBJ1-1; clone size: many; CDR3 DNA: TGTGCCAGCAGCTTAATTCCAGGCGGGATGAACACTGAAGCTTTCTTT; CDR3 protein: CASSLIPGGMNTEAFF
D gene: -; V gene: TRBV29-1; J gene: TRBJ1-1; clone size: -; CDR3 DNA: TGCAGCGTCGCGATACGGGCCTCCACTGAAGCTTTCTTT; CDR3 protein: CSVAIRASTEAFF
D gene: -; V gene: TRBV20-1; J gene: TRBJ1-2; clone size: many; CDR3 DNA: TGCAGTGCTAGGGCCACAGGGCTTCGCTATGGCTACACCTTC; CDR3 protein: CSARATGLRYGYTF
D gene: TRBD2; V gene: TRBV4-1; J gene: TRBJ2-1; clone size: many; CDR3 DNA: TGCGCCAGCAGCCCCGACGTGCCTAGCGGGAGCTCCTACTTACGCGAGCAGTTCTTC; CDR3 protein: CASSPDVPSGSSYLREQFF
D gene: TRBD2; V gene: TRBV7-2; J gene: TRBJ2-1; clone size: many; CDR3 DNA: TGTGCCAGCAGCGGAGCGGGAGGGGGGTACAATGAGCAGTTCTTC; CDR3 protein: CASSGAGGGYNEQFF
D gene: TRBD2; V gene: TRBV19; J gene: TRBJ2-5; clone size: few; CDR3 DNA: TGTGCCAGTAATAGCGGGGAGACCCAGTACTTC; CDR3 protein: CASNSGETQYF
D gene: -; V gene: TRBV4-3; J gene: TRBJ2-2; clone size: many; CDR3 DNA: TGCGCCAGCAGCCAAGATCGCAGGATTACCGGGGAGCTGTTTTTT; CDR3 protein: CASSQDRRITGELFF
D gene: -; V gene: TRBV7-8; J gene: TRBJ2-1; clone size: many; CDR3 DNA: TGTGCCAGCAGCTTAGTCTACAGGGAGGTTAAAGGCAATGAGCAGTTCTTC; CDR3 protein: CASSLVYREVKGNEQFF
D gene: -; V gene: TRBV2; J gene: TRBJ2-4; clone size: many; CDR3 DNA: TGTGCCAGCAGTGGGACCAAAAACATTCAGTACTTC; CDR3 protein: CASSGTKNIQYF
D gene: TRBD2; V gene: TRBV9; J gene: TRBJ2-1; clone size: -; CDR3 DNA: TGTGCCAGCAGCGTAGTCCCGGGGGGGCGGGGCTCCTACAATGAGCAGATCTTC; CDR3 protein: CASSVVPGGRGSYNEQIF
D gene: -; V gene: TRBV21-1; J gene: TRBJ2-4; clone size: -; CDR3 DNA: TGTGCCAGCAGCAGGAGGGGTTTAACTAGCGGGAGGTCCCTAGCCAAAAACATTCAGTACTTC; CDR3 protein: CASSRRGLTSGRSLAKNIQYF
D gene: -; V gene: TRBV20-1; J gene: TRBJ2-1; clone size: many; CDR3 DNA: TGCAGTGCCCCAAATCGGGGTCAGAGCTCCTACAATGAGCAGTTCTTC; CDR3 protein: CSAPNRGQSSYNEQFF
D gene: TRBD2; V gene: TRBV3-1; J gene: TRBJ2-1; clone size: many; CDR3 DNA: TGTGCCAGCAGCCAAGACGGGAGGGTTAGTGAGCAGTTCTTC; CDR3 protein: CASSQDGRVSEQFF
D gene: -; V gene: TRBV5-1; J gene: TRBJ1-2; clone size: many; CDR3 DNA: TGCGCCAGCAGCTTCGGGGACACGAACTATGGCTACACCTTC; CDR3 protein: CASSFGDTNYGYTF